This T cell receptor beta chain was profiled in a study of shared clonotypes between healthy human individuals. As for the study in general: Donor ages ranged 18 to 49 years: a couple of women, a few men.

The CDR3 covers 16 residues. The germline CDR1 and CDR2 sequences are SGHKS and YYEKEE (reference sequence). Trimming cost V 0 bases and J 7 bases; bases outside gene matches: 10. Libraries were prepared by immunoSEQ multiplex PCR; TCRdb keeps only in-frame clonotypes and omits some of them. The sample holds 1.6 million or so clones, 95% to 97% seen once. The V call is TRBV5-5, the J call TRBJ2-3; 8 bases are shared with TRBD2. The sequence came from a young man in good health. The sample consisted of naive CD4+ T cells sorted from blood. Sample subset: CD45RA+ positively selected. DNA for the CDR3: TGTGCCAGCAGCTTGGTAGGGACTAGGAGATCAAATACGCAGTATTTT. This translates into CASSLVGTRRSNTQYF.